This TCR beta chain was sequenced in a study of beta chain features in type 1 diabetes listed by TCRdb under 2018. With regard to the full study: Patients and healthy donors did not differ in mean age, gender distribution, total cell number or subset yield. A total of 100 million to 110 million sorted cells were examined across all samples, and a strong correlation was observed between cell number per subset and RNA yield. In the study, recently diagnosed type 1 diabetes patients and matched healthy donors were compared on the TCRB repertoires of their sorted circulating CD4+ T cell subsets. Regulatory and stem cell-like memory subsets were obtained from only 8 patients and about eight healthy donors, while naive and central memory subsets were obtained from all 28 donors.

The entire amount of isolated RNA was reverse transcribed using the High Capacity cDNA Reverse Transcription Kit, so the sequenced TCRB transcripts were expressed ones. Deep immunoSEQ sequencing was applied to naive, central memory and regulatory T cell samples, giving an average of around 3.4 million total reads per sample. Sorted cells were lysed in RLT buffer and RNA was extracted with DNase-treated RNeasy Micro or Mini kits, depending on cell number. To prevent cross-contamination, every cell subset was processed on its own, while patient and healthy donor samples were processed together. TCRB sequences were amplified from cDNA with the immunoSEQ multiplex PCR, producing 87-bp fragments spanning the CDR3 region. Sequencing of the amplicons was done on the Illumina HiSeq platform. From the authors' description of their analysis: Synthetic template baselines were used to correct PCR bias computationally, reads within Hamming distance 2 were collapsed, and singletons that could not be merged were discarded. By aligning reads against IMGT, V, D and J genes, CDR3 length, and insertions or deletions at six rearrangement sites were assigned. Within each subset, clonotype counts were normalized to sorted cell number, after which true diversity and Gini coefficients were computed with the tcR R package. The overlap coefficient, calculated on TCRB nucleotide sequences, was used to quantify repertoire sharing. This immuneACCESS table, as held by TCRdb, lists in-frame sequences with V and J called but not all clones. Of the missing ones, under half trace to an unresolved V gene in checked studies; the others have no known cause. Clonal size and the V and J genes are those of that table, whereas D and trimming came from the DNA. In all, the sample holds approximately 170,000 clones, and 6.5% to 8.5% of those were seen once. Together, the top ten hold 0.5% of the sample.

The CDR3 contains 14 residues, cysteine and phenylalanine counted. CDR3 DNA is the only sequence kept; it has 42 bases, read in frame from the first base. The germline V gene encodes CDR1 SGHTA and CDR2 FQGNSA. The junction shows trimming of 2 bases on V and 6 bases on J, plus 11 bases between the germline ends. Points on this clone: Its antigen is not yet known. It has no much larger one-base neighbor in the sample; base qualities were not kept.

What the work shows at the level of the full study, not this receptor alone: At VDJ recombination sites, patients with type 1 diabetes made fewer insertions and deleted more nucleotides, a pattern implying thymic rearrangement abnormalities. In all four CD4+ subsets, TCRB CDR3 length was moderately but significantly shorter in type 1 diabetes patients. PCR may preferentially amplify shorter templates, but because patient and control samples were amplified and corrected together, any resulting skew would affect both groups equally. Because small numbers of individuals were included in the HLA sub-analyses, any influence of HLA type on TCRB rearrangement was left unresolved. The naive, central memory and regulatory TCRB repertoires appeared to resemble one another more closely among patients than among healthy donors. Sequencing cDNA rather than genomic DNA could over-represent highly expressing activated cells, although activation and CD3 levels did not differ between groups.

From each donor, a single peripheral blood sample of about 120 mL on average was drawn into heparinised tubes. A BD FACSAria II was used to sort naive, central memory, regulatory and stem cell-like memory CD4+ T cells with a panel that included CD45RO, CCR7, CD25, CD127, CD95 and CD27. Every sorted population had a purity above 95%. PBMCs were isolated right away by Lymphoprep density gradient centrifugation and were stained directly, without culture. Samples were stained and sorted in pairs, with one healthy donor and one patient per experiment, so that batch effects were minimized. The sample comprised central memory CD4+ T cells from blood. The TCR comes from a man aged 18-30 years with type 1 diabetes. This receptor chain uses TRBV7-2 and TRBJ1-5, with the identity of the D gene unclear. The CDR3 protein is CASSLSDGSQPQHF. The DNA sequence is given as TGTGCCAGCAGCTTATCTGATGGGAGTCAGCCCCAGCATTTT.